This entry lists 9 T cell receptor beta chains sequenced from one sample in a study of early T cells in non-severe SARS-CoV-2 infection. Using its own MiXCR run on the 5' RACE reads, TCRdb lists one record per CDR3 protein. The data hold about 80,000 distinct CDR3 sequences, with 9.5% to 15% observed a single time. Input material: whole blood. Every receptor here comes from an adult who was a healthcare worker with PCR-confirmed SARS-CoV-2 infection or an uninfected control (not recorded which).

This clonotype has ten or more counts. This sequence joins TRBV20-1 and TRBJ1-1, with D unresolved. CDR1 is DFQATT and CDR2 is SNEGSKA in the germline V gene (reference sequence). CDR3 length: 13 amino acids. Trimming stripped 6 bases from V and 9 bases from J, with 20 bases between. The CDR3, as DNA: TGCAGTGCGTCCAATTCTTGGGAGTCTCAAGCTTTCTTT. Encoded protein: CSASNSWESQAFF.

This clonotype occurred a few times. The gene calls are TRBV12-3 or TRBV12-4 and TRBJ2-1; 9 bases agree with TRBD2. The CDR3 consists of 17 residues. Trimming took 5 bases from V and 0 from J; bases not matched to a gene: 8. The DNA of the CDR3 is TGTGCCAGCAGTGGGGGACTAGCAGGTCTCTCCTACAATGAGCAGTTCTTC. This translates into CASSGGLAGLSYNEQFF.

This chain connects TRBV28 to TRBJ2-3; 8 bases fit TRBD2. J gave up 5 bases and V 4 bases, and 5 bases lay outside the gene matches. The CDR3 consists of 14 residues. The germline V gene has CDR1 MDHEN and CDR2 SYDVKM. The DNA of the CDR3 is TGTGCCAGCAGTTACGGGAGGGGAGGAGATACGCAGTATTTT. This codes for CASSYGRGGDTQYF.

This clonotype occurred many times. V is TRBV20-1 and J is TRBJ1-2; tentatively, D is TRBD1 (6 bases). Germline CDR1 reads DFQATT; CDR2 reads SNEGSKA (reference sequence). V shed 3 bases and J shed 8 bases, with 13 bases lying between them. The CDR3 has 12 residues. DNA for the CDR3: TGCAGTGCTAGTCACGGGGGCAGGGGCTACACCTTC. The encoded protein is CSASHGGRGYTF.

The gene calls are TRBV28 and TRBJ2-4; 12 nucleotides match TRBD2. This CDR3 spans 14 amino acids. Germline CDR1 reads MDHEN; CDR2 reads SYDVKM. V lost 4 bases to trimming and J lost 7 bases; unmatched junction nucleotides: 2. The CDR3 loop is CASSSGTSGNIQYF. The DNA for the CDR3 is TGTGCCAGCAGTTCCGGGACTAGCGGGAACATTCAGTACTTC. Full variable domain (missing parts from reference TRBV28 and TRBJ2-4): DVKVTQSSRYLVKRTGEKVFLECVQDMDHENMFWYRQDPGLGLRLIYFSYDVKMKEKGDIPEGYSVSREKKERFSLILESASTNQTSMYLCASSSGTSGNIQYFGAGTRLSVL.

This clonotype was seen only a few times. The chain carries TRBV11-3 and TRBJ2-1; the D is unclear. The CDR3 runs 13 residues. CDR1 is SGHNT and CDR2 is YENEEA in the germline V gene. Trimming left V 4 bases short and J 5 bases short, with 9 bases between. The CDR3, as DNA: TGTGCCAGCAGCTCCCTAGTAGACAATGAGCAGTTCTTC. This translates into CASSSLVDNEQFF. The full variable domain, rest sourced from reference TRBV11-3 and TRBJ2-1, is EAGVVQSPRYKIIEKKQPVAFWCNPISGHNTLYWYLQNLGQGPELLIRYENEEAVDDSQLPKDRFSAERLKGVDSTLKIQPAELGDSAVYLCASSSLVDNEQFFGPGTRLTVL.

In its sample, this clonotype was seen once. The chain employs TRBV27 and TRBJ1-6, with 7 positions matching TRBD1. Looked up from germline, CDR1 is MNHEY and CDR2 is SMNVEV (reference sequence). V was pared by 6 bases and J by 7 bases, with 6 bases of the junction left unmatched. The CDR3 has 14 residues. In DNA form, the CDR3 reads TGTGCCAGCAGCCCGACAGGGAAGAATTCACCCCTCCACTTT. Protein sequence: CASSPTGKNSPLHF.

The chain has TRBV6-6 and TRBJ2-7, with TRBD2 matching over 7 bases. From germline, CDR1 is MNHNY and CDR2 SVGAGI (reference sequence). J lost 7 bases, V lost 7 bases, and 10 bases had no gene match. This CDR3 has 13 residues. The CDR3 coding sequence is TGTGCCAGCACCGATAGCGGGTCGCGAGAGCAGTACTTC. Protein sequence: CASTDSGSREQYF.

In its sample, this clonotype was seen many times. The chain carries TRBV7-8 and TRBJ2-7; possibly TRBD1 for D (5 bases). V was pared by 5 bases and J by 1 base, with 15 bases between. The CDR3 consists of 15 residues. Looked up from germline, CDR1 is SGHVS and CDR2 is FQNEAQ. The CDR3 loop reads CASSPQATLSYEQYF. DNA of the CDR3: TGTGCCAGCAGCCCACAGGCTACTCTTTCCTACGAGCAGTACTTC.